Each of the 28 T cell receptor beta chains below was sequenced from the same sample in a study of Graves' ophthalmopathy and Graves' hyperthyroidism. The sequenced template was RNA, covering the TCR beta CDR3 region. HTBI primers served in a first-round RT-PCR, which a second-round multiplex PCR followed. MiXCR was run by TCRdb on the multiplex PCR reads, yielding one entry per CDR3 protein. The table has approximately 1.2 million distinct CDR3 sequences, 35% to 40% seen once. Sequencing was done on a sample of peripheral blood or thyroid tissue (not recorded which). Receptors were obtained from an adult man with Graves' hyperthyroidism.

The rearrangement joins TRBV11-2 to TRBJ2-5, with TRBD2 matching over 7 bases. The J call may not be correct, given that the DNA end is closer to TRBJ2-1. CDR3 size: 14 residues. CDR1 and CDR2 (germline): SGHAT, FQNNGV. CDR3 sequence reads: CASSPERDYNEQFF. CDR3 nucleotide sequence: TGTGCCAGCAGTCCAGAGCGGGACTACAATGAGCAGTTCTTC.

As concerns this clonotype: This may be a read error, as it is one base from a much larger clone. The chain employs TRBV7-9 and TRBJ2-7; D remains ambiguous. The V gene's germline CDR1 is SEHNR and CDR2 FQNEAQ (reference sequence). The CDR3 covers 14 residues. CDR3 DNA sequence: TGTGCCAGCAGCTCTTACGACTCGCATCTCGAGCAGCACTTC. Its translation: CASSSYDSHLEQHF.

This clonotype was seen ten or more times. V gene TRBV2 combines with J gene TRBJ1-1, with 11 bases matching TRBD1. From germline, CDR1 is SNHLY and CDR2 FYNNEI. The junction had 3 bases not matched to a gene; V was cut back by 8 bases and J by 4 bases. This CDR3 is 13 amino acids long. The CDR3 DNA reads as TGTGCCAGCGGTGGACAGGGGGCCACTGAAGCTTTCTTT. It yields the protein CASGGQGATEAFF.

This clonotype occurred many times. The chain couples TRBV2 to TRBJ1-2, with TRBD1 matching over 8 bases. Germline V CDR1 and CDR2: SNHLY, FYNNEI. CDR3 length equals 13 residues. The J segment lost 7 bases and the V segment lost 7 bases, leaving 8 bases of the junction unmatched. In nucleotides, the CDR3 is TGTGCCAGCAAAGTACGGACAGGGTTTGGCTACACCTTC. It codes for CASKVRTGFGYTF.

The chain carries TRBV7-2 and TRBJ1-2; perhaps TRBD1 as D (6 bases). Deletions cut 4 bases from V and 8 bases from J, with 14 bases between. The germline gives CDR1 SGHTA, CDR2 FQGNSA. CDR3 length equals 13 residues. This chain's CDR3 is CASSSITGNGYTF. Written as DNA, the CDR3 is TGTGCCAGCAGCTCAATTACAGGGAACGGCTACACCTTC.

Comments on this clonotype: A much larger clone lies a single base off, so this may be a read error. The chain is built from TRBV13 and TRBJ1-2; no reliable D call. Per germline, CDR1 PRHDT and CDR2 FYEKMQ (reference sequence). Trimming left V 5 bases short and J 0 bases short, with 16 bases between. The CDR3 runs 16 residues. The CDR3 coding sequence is TGTGCCAGCAGCACCGCGGCTATCGACGCTAACTATGGCTACACCTTC. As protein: CASSTAAIDANYGYTF.

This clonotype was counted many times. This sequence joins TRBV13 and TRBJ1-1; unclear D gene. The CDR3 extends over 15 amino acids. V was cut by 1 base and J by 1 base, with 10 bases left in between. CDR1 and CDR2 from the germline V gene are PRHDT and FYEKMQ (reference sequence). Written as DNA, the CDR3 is TGTGCCAGCAGCTTAGAAGAAGCCGGGAACACTGAAGCTTTCTTT. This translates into CASSLEEAGNTEAFF.

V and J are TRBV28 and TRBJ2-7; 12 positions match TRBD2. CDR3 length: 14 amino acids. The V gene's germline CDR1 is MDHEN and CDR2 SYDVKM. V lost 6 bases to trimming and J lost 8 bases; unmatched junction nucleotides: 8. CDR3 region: CASREPSGGVKQYF. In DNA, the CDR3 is TGTGCCAGCAGAGAGCCTAGCGGGGGGGTTAAGCAGTACTTC.

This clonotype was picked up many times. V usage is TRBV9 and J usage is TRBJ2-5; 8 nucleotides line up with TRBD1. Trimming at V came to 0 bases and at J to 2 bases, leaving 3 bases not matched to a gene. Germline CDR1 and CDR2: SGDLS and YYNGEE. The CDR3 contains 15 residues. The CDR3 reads CASSVGGQEQETQYF. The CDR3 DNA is TGTGCCAGCAGCGTAGGGGGACAGGAACAAGAGACCCAGTACTTC.

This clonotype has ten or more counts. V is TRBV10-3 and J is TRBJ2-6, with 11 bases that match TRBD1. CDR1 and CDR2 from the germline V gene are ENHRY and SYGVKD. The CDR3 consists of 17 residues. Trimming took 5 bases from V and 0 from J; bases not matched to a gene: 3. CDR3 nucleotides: TGTGCCATCAGTCCGGGACAGGGGGTCTCTGGGGCCAACGTCCTGACTTTC. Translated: CAISPGQGVSGANVLTF.

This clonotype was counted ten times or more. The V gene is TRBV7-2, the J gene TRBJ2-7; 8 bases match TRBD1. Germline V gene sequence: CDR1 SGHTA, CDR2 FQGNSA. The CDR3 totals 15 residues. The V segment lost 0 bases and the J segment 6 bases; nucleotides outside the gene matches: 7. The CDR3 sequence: CASSLAGGQGSEQYF. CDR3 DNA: TGTGCCAGCAGCTTAGCAGGAGGACAGGGCAGCGAGCAGTACTTC. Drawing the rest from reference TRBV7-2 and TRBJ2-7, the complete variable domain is GAGVSQSPSNKVTEKGKDVELRCDPISGHTALYWYRQSLGQGLEFLIYFQGNSAPDKSGLPSDRFSAERTGGSVSTLTIQRTQQEDSAVYLCASSLAGGQGSEQYFGPGTRLTVT.

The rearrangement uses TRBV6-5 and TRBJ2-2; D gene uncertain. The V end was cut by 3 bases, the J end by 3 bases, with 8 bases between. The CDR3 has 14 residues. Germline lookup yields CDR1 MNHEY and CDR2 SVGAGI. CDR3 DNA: TGTGCCAGCAGTTATGCAGACCACACCGGGGAGCTGTTTTTT. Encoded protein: CASSYADHTGELFF.

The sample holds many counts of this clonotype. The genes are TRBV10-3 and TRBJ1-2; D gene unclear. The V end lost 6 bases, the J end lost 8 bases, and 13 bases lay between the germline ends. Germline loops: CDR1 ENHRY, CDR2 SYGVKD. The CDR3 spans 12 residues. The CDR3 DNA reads TGTGCCATCAGGGGGAATCGGGAAGGCTACACCTTC. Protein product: CAIRGNREGYTF.

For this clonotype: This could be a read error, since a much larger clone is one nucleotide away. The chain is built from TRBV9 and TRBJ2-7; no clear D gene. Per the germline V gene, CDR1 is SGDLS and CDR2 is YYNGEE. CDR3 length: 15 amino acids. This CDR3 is CASSVDDSTGYEQHF. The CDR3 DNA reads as TGTGCCAGCAGCGTAGACGACTCGACGGGCTACGAGCAGCACTTC.

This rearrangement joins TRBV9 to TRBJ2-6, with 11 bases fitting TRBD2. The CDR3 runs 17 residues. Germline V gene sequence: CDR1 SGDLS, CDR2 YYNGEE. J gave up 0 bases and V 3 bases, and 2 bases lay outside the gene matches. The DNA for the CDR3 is TGTGCCAGCAGCGAAGGGACTAGCGGCTCTGGGGCCAACGTCCTGACTTTC. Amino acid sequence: CASSEGTSGSGANVLTF.

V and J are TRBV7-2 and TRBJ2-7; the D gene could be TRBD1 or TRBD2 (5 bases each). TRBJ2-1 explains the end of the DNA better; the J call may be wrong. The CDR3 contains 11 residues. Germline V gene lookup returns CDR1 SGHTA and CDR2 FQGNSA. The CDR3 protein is CASTQGTEQFF. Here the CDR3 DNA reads TGTGCCAGCACCCAAGGGACTGAGCAGTTCTTC.

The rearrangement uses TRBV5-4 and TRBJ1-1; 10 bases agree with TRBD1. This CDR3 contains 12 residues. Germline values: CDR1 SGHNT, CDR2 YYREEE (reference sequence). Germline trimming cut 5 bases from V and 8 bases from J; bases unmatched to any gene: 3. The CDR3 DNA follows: TGTGCCAGCAGGACAGGGGGCGGGGAAGCTTTCTTT. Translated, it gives CASRTGGGEAFF.

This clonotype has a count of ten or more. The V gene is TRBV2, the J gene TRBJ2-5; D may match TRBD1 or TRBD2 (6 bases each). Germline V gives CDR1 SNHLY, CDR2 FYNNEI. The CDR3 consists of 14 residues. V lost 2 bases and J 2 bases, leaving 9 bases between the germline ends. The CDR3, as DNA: TGTGCCAGCAGTGAACAGGGGAGGCAAGAGACCCAGTACTTC. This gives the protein CASSEQGRQETQYF.

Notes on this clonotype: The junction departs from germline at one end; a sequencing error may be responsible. The CDR3 sequence: CASKQGPTF. In DNA form, the CDR3 reads TGTGCCAGCAAGCAGGGTCCAACCTTC. This rearrangement joins TRBV7-2 to TRBJ2-7, with a weak D call TRBD1 (5 bases). Germline CDR1 is SGHTA and CDR2 is FQGNSA. The CDR3 is 9 residues long.

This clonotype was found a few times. CDR3 protein: CASSEDLALSETQYF. In DNA, the CDR3 is TGTGCCAGCAGTGAAGATCTAGCCCTATCAGAGACCCAGTACTTC. The V gene is TRBV6-1, the J gene TRBJ2-5, with D possibly matching TRBD2 (5 bases). Germline values: CDR1 MNHNS, CDR2 SASEGT. The CDR3 covers 15 residues. V was clipped by 1 base and J by 4 bases, with 13 bases between them.

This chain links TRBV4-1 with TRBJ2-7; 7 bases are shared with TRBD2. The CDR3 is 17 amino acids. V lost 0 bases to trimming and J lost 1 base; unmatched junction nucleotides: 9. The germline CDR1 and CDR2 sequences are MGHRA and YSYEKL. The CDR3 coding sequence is TGCGCCAGCAGCCAAGATGAGCAGGGACTAATTTCCTACGAGCAGTACTTC. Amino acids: CASSQDEQGLISYEQYF.

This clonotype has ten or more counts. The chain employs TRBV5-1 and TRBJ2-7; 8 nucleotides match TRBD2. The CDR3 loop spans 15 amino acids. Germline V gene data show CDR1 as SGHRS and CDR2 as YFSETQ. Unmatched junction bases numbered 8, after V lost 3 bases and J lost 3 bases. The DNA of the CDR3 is TGCGCCAGCAGCTCCGGGGCGGGAGGACTCTACGAGCAGTACTTC. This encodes CASSSGAGGLYEQYF.

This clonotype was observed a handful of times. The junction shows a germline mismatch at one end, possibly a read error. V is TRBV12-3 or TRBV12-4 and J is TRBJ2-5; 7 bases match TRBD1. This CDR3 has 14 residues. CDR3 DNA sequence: TGTGCCAGCAGCTCGGGACAGATCGAAGAGGCCCAGTACTTC. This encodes CASSSGQIEEAQYF.

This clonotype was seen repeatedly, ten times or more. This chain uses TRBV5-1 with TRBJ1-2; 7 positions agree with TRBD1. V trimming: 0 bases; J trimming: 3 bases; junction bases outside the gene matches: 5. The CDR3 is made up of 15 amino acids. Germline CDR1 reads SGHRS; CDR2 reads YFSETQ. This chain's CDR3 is CASSLDGQAHYGYTF. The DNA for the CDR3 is TGCGCCAGCAGCTTGGACGGACAGGCACACTATGGCTACACCTTC.

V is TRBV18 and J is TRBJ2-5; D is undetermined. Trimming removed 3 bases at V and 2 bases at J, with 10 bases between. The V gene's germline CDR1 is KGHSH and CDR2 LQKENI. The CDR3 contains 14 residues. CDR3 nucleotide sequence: TGTGCCAGCTCACCCTACGTTACACAAGAGACCCAGTACTTC. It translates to CASSPYVTQETQYF.

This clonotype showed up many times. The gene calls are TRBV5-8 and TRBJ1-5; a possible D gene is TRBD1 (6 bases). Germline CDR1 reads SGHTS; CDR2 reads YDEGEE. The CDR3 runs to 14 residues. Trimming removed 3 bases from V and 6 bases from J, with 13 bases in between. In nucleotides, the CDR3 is TGTGCCAGCAGCTCACAGGGATCGGGTCAGCCCCAGCATTTT. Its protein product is CASSSQGSGQPQHF.

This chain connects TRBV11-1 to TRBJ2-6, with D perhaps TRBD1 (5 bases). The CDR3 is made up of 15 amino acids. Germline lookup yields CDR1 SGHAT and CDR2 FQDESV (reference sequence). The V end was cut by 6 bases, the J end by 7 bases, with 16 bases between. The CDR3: CASSFYQGLANVLTF. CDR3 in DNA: TGTGCCAGCAGTTTTTACCAGGGCCTCGCCAACGTCCTGACTTTC.

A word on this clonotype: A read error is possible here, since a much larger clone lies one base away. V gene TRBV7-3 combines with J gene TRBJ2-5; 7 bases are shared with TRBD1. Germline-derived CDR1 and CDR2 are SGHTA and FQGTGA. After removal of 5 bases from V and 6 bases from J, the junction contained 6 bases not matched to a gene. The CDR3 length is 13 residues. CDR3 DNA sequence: TGTGCCAGCAGCGTGAACAGGGGAAAGACCCAGTACTTC. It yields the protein CASSVNRGKTQYF.